A selection of T cell receptor beta chains follows, all from one sample in a study of T cells after posttransplantation cyclophosphamide. Assay: immunoSEQ multiplex PCR; the TCRdb copy retains only in-frame clones and omits some. Of more than 50,000 clones listed, 86% are singletons. The sample consisted of PBMCs. The origin of the receptors is a man aged 25-45 years with a blood cancer, CMV-positive, and with a related stem cell donor. CDR3s include the opening cysteine and the closing phenylalanine or tryptophan. D genes are given only for firm matches. Rows give clone size only sometimes, using once, few, many, or a class for an expanded clone.

NA,TRBV19,NA,TRBJ1-1,TGTGCCAGTAGTCCGTTAGGGGGCACTGAAGCTTTCTTT,CASSPLGGTEAFF
NA,TRBV7-2,TRBD2,TRBJ2-2,TGTGCCAGCAGCTTAAGCTCTGCTAGCGGGAGGGATGGGGAGCTGTTTTTT,CASSLSSASGRDGELFF
NA,TRBV15,NA,TRBJ1-1,TGTGCCACCATGTGGGTGGAGGTATTTTGGACTGAAGCTTTCTTT,CATMWVEVFWTEAFF
once,TRBV7-6,TRBD2,TRBJ2-7,TGTGCCAGCACCCGATATATTGGGACTAGCGGCTCGGGGGAGCAGTACTTC,CASTRYIGTSGSGEQYF
NA,TRBV5-8,NA,TRBJ1-4,TGTGCCAGCAGCTTGGAACCGGGGAGAAAACTGTTTTTT,CASSLEPGRKLFF
NA,TRBV5-1,NA,TRBJ2-3,TGCGCCAGCAGCTTGGGATCGAGGGATACGCAGTATTTT,CASSLGSRDTQYF
medium-sized,TRBV21-1,NA,TRBJ1-3,TGTGCCAGCAGCAAACACTCTGGAAACACCATATATTTT,CASSKHSGNTIYF
once,TRBV30,TRBD1,TRBJ1-3,TGTGCCTGGAACAGGGGGCCTGGAAACACCATATATTTT,CAWNRGPGNTIYF
NA,TRBV27,NA,TRBJ2-7,TGTGCCAGCAGTTTACGGCCAGGTTTGTGGGAGCAGTACTTC,CASSLRPGLWEQYF
NA,TRBV30,NA,TRBJ2-1,TGTGCCTTCACAGGGAATCAAAACAATGAGCAGTTCTTC,CAFTGNQNNEQFF
NA,TRBV10-3,NA,TRBJ2-3,TGTGCCATCAGTGCTACGGATACGCAGTATTTT,CAISATDTQYF
NA,TRBV11-3,NA,TRBJ2-1,TGTGCCAGCAGCTCCCGGGGGGCTGAGCAGTTCTTC,CASSSRGAEQFF
NA,TRBV7-2,NA,TRBJ2-7,TGTGCCAGCAGCTCTTATAGCGGCTCTTACTACGAGCAGTACTTC,CASSSYSGSYYEQYF
NA,TRBV12-5,TRBD1,TRBJ2-7,TGTGCTAGTGGTTGGGGGCAGGGGGTCGACGAGCAGTACTTC,CASGWGQGVDEQYF
NA,TRBV6-5,NA,TRBJ1-2,TGTGCCAGCAGGGTTCCGGGACTCCACTACACCTTC,CASRVPGLHYTF
few,TRBV7-2,NA,TRBJ2-1,TGTGCCAGCAGCTTAGCGGGAGGAACGTACAATGAGCAGTTCTTC,CASSLAGGTYNEQFF
NA,TRBV7-8,TRBD2,TRBJ2-1,TGTGCCAGCAGCCGATCCGGGACTAGCGGGAGAGGTGAGCAGTTCTTC,CASSRSGTSGRGEQFF
NA,TRBV4-1,TRBD1,TRBJ1-3,TGCGCCAGCAGCCATCTGGGACAGGGGAGTGGAAACACCATATATTTT,CASSHLGQGSGNTIYF
once,TRBV19,TRBD1,TRBJ1-1,TGTGCCAGTAGACAGGGGGTGAACACTGAAGCTTTCTTT,CASRQGVNTEAFF
few,TRBV6-1,NA,TRBJ1-3,TGTGCCAGCACCCCAGGCTACTCTGGAAACACCATATATTTT,CASTPGYSGNTIYF
NA,TRBV28,TRBD1,TRBJ1-3,TGTGCCAGCAGTTTCCTTCCGGGACAGGTGGGAAACACCATATATTTT,CASSFLPGQVGNTIYF
NA,TRBV18,NA,TRBJ2-7,TGTGCCAGCTCACCCACCCGTGACGGGTCCTACGAGCAGTACTTC,CASSPTRDGSYEQYF
NA,TRBV6-5,NA,TRBJ1-5,TGTGCCAGCACCGAACGGAGGGGTCCTAATCAGCCCCAGCATTTT,CASTERRGPNQPQHF
NA,TRBV7-3,TRBD1,TRBJ1-3,TGTGCCAGCAGTCTGACAGGGCTCGAGACTGGAAACACCATATATTTT,CASSLTGLETGNTIYF
NA,TRBV5-1,NA,TRBJ1-2,TGCGCCAGCAGCCCCATCCCAACAGCTGTTCCTAACTATGGCTACACCTTC,CASSPIPTAVPNYGYTF
NA,TRBV18,NA,TRBJ2-5,TGTGCCAGCTCACAAGCCCCCCAAGAGACCCAGTACTTC,CASSQAPQETQYF
NA,TRBV7-2,TRBD2,TRBJ2-7,TGTGCCAGCAGCCTGGGACTAGCGTATCAATACGAGCAGTACTTC,CASSLGLAYQYEQYF
NA,TRBV7-9,NA,TRBJ2-2,TGTGCCAGCAGCTTTGGAGACCCGGGCGGGGAGCTGTTTTTT,CASSFGDPGGELFF
NA,TRBV28,NA,TRBJ2-1,TGTGCCAGCAGTTTACGCGGTGAGCAGTTCTTC,CASSLRGEQFF
few,TRBV6-6,TRBD2,TRBJ2-1,TGTGCCAGCAGCGTTAGCGGGAGGCTCTACAATGAGCAGTTCTTC,CASSVSGRLYNEQFF
NA,TRBV7-6,NA,TRBJ2-2,TGTGCCAGCAGCTTCGGGAACACCGGGGAGCTGTTTTTT,CASSFGNTGELFF
NA,TRBV15,NA,TRBJ2-3,TGTGCCACCAGCGGCGAGGGACTGCTCACAGATACGCAGTATTTT,CATSGEGLLTDTQYF
NA,TRBV5-1,NA,TRBJ2-7,TGCGCCAGCAGCTTGGGCAGGGCCACCTACGAGCAGTACTTC,CASSLGRATYEQYF